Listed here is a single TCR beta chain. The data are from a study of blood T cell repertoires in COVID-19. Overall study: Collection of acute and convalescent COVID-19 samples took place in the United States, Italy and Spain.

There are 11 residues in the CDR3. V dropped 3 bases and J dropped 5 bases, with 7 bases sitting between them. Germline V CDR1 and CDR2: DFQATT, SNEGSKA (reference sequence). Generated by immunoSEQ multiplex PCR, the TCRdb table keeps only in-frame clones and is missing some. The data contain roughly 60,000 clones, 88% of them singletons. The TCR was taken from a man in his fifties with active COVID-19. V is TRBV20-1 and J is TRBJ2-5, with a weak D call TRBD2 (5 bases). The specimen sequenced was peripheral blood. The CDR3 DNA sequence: TGCAGTGCTAGGAGGGAGGAGACCCAGTACTTC. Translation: CSARREETQYF.